The 26 T cell receptor beta chains presented below share a single source sample, sequenced in a study of blood T cell repertoires in COVID-19. Produced via immunoSEQ multiplex PCR; TCRdb's table is partial and in-frame only. This table has some 180,000 clones, about 80% appearing once. Material for sequencing was PBMCs or T cells enriched from blood (not recorded which). These receptors were taken from a woman aged 55-70 years with acute COVID-19.

The V and J genes are TRBV7-2 and TRBJ2-4; 7 nucleotides line up with TRBD2. The length of the CDR3 is 14 residues. Germline CDR1 SGHTA, CDR2 FQGNSA. V dropped 1 base and J dropped 3; count of bases not matched to a gene: 0. The CDR3 reads CASSLGGGKNIQYF. The CDR3 DNA sequence: TGTGCCAGCAGCTTAGGGGGGGGCAAAAACATTCAGTACTTC.

The rearrangement uses TRBV7-9 and TRBJ2-1, with 11 bases identical to TRBD2. With V trimmed by 4 bases and J by 7 bases, 12 bases remained unmatched. The CDR3 covers 17 residues. CDR1 and CDR2 from the germline V gene are SEHNR and FQNEAQ (reference sequence). In DNA, the CDR3 is TGTGCCAGCAGCTCAAGGACCGGGACTAGCGGAGTGAATGAGCAGTTCTTC. This translates into CASSSRTGTSGVNEQFF.

The V gene is TRBV11-2, the J gene TRBJ2-5, with 10 bases lining up with TRBD1. Germline CDR1 and CDR2: SGHAT and FQNNGV. The ends lost 5 bases at V and 4 bases at J; junction bases unmatched: 7. The CDR3 consists of 15 residues. For the CDR3, the DNA is TGTGCCAGCAGCCGGGGACAGGGGCCTCTAGAGACCCAGTACTTC. This gives the protein CASSRGQGPLETQYF.

This clone was recorded a few times. This rearrangement joins TRBV7-2 to TRBJ2-2, with 8 bases fitting TRBD1. V was pared by 4 bases and J by 5 bases, with 6 bases of the junction left unmatched. CDR1 is SGHTA, CDR2 FQGNSA, per germline. The CDR3 is 15 amino acids. This CDR3 is CASSSRTGFTGELFF. CDR3 DNA sequence: TGTGCCAGCAGCTCCAGGACAGGGTTTACCGGGGAGCTGTTTTTT.

This chain uses TRBV7-9 with TRBJ2-3; possible D gene TRBD1, 6 bases. V was clipped by 6 bases and J by 3 bases, with 13 bases between them. The CDR3 covers 14 residues. Germline values: CDR1 SEHNR, CDR2 FQNEAQ (reference sequence). The CDR3 protein is CASSPGQPTDTQYF. The CDR3 region has the DNA TGTGCCAGCAGTCCTGGACAGCCTACAGATACGCAGTATTTT.

The CDR3: CASSRGTKRDEQFF. The CDR3 nucleotides read TGTGCCAGCAGCCGGGGGACTAAGAGGGATGAGCAGTTCTTC. The genes are TRBV3-1 (or the pseudogene TRBV3-2) and TRBJ2-1; 7 bases map to TRBD2. V gave up 4 bases and J gave up 8 bases; unmatched junction bases: 8. This CDR3 contains 14 residues. Germline-derived CDR1 and CDR2 are LGHDT and YNNKEL (reference sequence).

This chain connects TRBV7-2 to TRBJ2-3, with D possibly matching TRBD2 (6 bases). Germline V gives CDR1 SGHTA, CDR2 FQGNSA. There are 15 residues in the CDR3. Between the trimmed V and J ends, which lost 7 bases and 0 bases, there was a span of 14 bases. The DNA of the CDR3 is TGTGCCAGCAAGGACGGACTAACTAGCACAGATACGCAGTATTTT. This sequence encodes CASKDGLTSTDTQYF.

The chain has TRBV2 and TRBJ2-7; 15 nucleotides agree with TRBD2. Losses at the gene ends were 10 bases for V and 1 base for J; bases not matched to a gene: 8. Germline CDR1 reads SNHLY; CDR2 reads FYNNEI. The CDR3 is 16 amino acids. This CDR3 is CATSGTSGGTSYEQYF. DNA for the CDR3: TGTGCCACCTCCGGGACTAGCGGGGGGACGTCCTACGAGCAGTACTTC.

This clone came up many times. In nucleotides, the CDR3 is TGTGCCAGTACCTCGGGGGCCGCTAGCGGACTCACAGATACGCAGTATTTT. It yields the protein CASTSGAASGLTDTQYF. The chain joins TRBV19 to TRBJ2-3; TRBD2 might be the D (7 bases). This CDR3 region has 17 residues. Germline V gives CDR1 LNHDA, CDR2 SQIVND (reference sequence). Trimming took 7 bases from V and 2 from J, leaving 22 bases between them.

On this clone: The sample carries other DNA sequences with the same CDR3. The chain couples TRBV9 to TRBJ2-3; no reliable D call. V shed 0 bases and J shed 1 base, with 3 bases lying between them. Germline CDR1 is SGDLS and CDR2 is YYNGEE. The CDR3 is made up of 13 amino acids. CDR3 protein: CASSVAGTDTQYF. The CDR3 region has the DNA TGTGCCAGCAGCGTAGCCGGCACAGATACGCAGTATTTT.

CDR3 DNA sequence: TGTGCCAGCAGTGACGGGGGGAGGGTAGAAGAAAAACTGTTTTTT. It translates to CASSDGGRVEEKLFF. The V and J genes are TRBV25-1 and TRBJ1-4; possibly TRBD1 for D (5 bases). The ends were cut back, 3 bases at V and 8 bases at J, with 16 bases in the middle. This CDR3 is 15 amino acids long. From germline, CDR1 is MGHDK and CDR2 SYGVNS.

The chain joins TRBV7-9 to TRBJ2-7, with TRBD1 identical over 9 bases. The CDR3 runs 16 residues. V shed 5 bases, J shed 6 bases, and the junction held 14 bases outside the gene matches. Germline V CDR1 and CDR2: SEHNR, FQNEAQ (reference sequence). The CDR3 protein is CASSPRVGDREPEQYF. The CDR3 coding sequence is TGTGCCAGCAGCCCTAGGGTAGGGGACAGGGAACCCGAGCAGTACTTC.

The chain uses TRBV29-1 and TRBJ2-7; TRBD2 matches at 8 bases. V was pared by 8 bases and J by 7 bases, with 13 bases of the junction left unmatched. Germline lookup yields CDR1 SQVTM and CDR2 ANQGSEA. The CDR3 consists of 13 residues. The CDR3: CSFQPQAGGEQYF. The DNA for the CDR3 is TGCAGCTTTCAGCCGCAGGCGGGAGGAGAGCAGTACTTC.

This clone showed up just a few times. The chain employs TRBV2 and TRBJ2-7; 10 bases match TRBD2. The V and J ends lost 6 bases and 6 bases, in that order; junction bases with no gene match: 14. Germline assignment: CDR1 SNHLY and CDR2 FYNNEI. The length of the CDR3 is 16 residues. In nucleotides, the CDR3 is TGTGCCAGCAGCTCCACCCTGATTAGCGGGGGGCCCGAGCAGTACGTC. This codes for CASSSTLISGGPEQYV.

The chain couples TRBV11-2 to TRBJ2-4; weak D call: TRBD2 (6 bases). V was clipped by 4 bases and J by 1 base, with 8 bases between them. Germline loops: CDR1 SGHAT, CDR2 FQNNGV. The CDR3 is 14 residues long. CDR3 region: CASSYGGAKNIQYF. The CDR3 DNA reads as TGTGCCAGCAGCTATGGGGGGGCCAAAAACATTCAGTACTTC.

The rearrangement uses TRBV18 and TRBJ1-1; TRBD1 agrees at 9 bases. The CDR3 is 19 amino acids. Per germline, CDR1 KGHSH and CDR2 LQKENI. Unmatched junction bases numbered 11, after V lost 0 bases and J lost 0 bases. CDR3 region: CASSPPNAGQGTMNTEAFF. Here the CDR3 DNA reads TGTGCCAGCTCACCACCAAACGCGGGACAGGGAACGATGAACACTGAAGCTTTCTTT. The complete variable domain, with remaining parts taken from reference TRBV18 and TRBJ1-1, reads NAGVMQNPRHLVRRRGQEARLRCSPMKGHSHVYWYRQLPEEGLKFMVYLQKENIIDESGMPKERFSAEFPKEGPSILRIQQVVRGDSAAYFCASSPPNAGQGTMNTEAFFGQGTRLTVV.

The chain combines TRBV10-2 with TRBJ1-4; D is unclear. In germline, CDR1 is WSHSY, CDR2 SAAADI. V gave up 7 bases and J gave up 4 bases, with 13 bases separating them. CDR3 size: 14 residues. Here the CDR3 reads CASTPTGHNEKLFF. The DNA for the CDR3 is TGCGCCAGCACCCCCACGGGTCATAATGAAAAACTGTTTTTT.

V and J are TRBV7-8 and TRBJ2-3; no reliable D call. Per the germline V gene, CDR1 is SGHVS and CDR2 is FQNEAQ. The V gene lost 3 bases and the J gene lost 1 base, with 17 bases spanning the gap. The CDR3 length is 17 residues. CDR3 coding DNA: TGTGCCAGCAGCTTCTTAGCAACGTTGTCTGGCACAGATACGCAGTATTTT. Translated: CASSFLATLSGTDTQYF.

The gene calls are TRBV4-3 and TRBJ2-2; weak D call: TRBD2 (7 bases). Trimming pared 0 bases from V and 1 base from J, leaving 18 bases between. The CDR3 length is 19 residues. CDR1 LGHNA and CDR2 YSLEER come from the germline V gene. The CDR3: CASSQDPEGGTRNTGELFF. The CDR3 nucleotides are TGCGCCAGCAGCCAAGATCCCGAGGGGGGGACAAGGAACACCGGGGAGCTGTTTTTT.

J is TRBJ1-2 and V is TRBV10-3; 8 bases fit TRBD1. This CDR3 is 14 amino acids long. J gave up 4 bases and V 6 bases, and 7 bases lay outside the gene matches. Germline CDR1 ENHRY, CDR2 SYGVKD. The CDR3 coding sequence is TGTGCCATCAGATCCGACAGGGGAGGCTATGGCTACACCTTC. It codes for CAIRSDRGGYGYTF.

The V gene is TRBV5-1, the J gene TRBJ2-7, with 10 positions matching TRBD1. The junction had 9 bases not matched to a gene; V was cut back by 4 bases and J by 5 bases. Germline V gene lookup returns CDR1 SGHRS and CDR2 YFSETQ. The CDR3 loop spans 15 amino acids. Written as DNA, the CDR3 is TGCGCCAGCAGCCTCACGGGACAGGGGATTAACGAGCAGTACTTC. Its translation: CASSLTGQGINEQYF.

There are a few counts of this clone. The chain employs TRBV3-1 (or the pseudogene TRBV3-2) and TRBJ1-5; D is unclear. With 0 bases removed from V and 1 base from J, the gap between germline ends came to 7 bases. Germline V CDR1 and CDR2: LGHDT, YNNKEL (reference sequence). The CDR3 is 15 residues long. This CDR3 reads CASSQDATSNQPQHF. The DNA of the CDR3 is TGTGCCAGCAGCCAAGATGCCACAAGCAATCAGCCCCAGCATTTT.

The genes are TRBV7-2 and TRBJ2-2; D is possibly TRBD2 (6 bases). Trimming pared 4 bases from V and 7 bases from J, leaving 16 bases between. Germline V gene sequence: CDR1 SGHTA, CDR2 FQGNSA. CDR3 length: 15 residues. In nucleotides, the CDR3 is TGTGCCAGCAGCTCCGGCGGGGTTCGGGTCGGGGAGCTGTTTTTT. Amino acid sequence: CASSSGGVRVGELFF.

CDR3 protein: CASSLEQAFYNEQFF. CDR3 DNA: TGTGCCAGCAGCTTAGAACAGGCCTTCTACAATGAGCAGTTCTTC. This chain links TRBV13 with TRBJ2-1; a weak D match, TRBD1 (5 bases). With 1 base removed from V and 3 bases from J, the gap between germline ends came to 10 bases. Per germline, CDR1 PRHDT and CDR2 FYEKMQ (reference sequence). The CDR3 is 15 amino acids.

This chain uses TRBV4-3 with TRBJ1-3; 9 positions agree with TRBD1. With V trimmed by 2 bases and J by 14 bases, 10 bases remained unmatched. CDR3 length equals 14 residues. CDR1 is LGHNA, CDR2 YSLEER, per germline. CDR3 sequence (DNA): TGCGCCAGCAGCCAAACCGGGACAGGGAACGTGCTATATTTT. As protein: CASSQTGTGNVLYF.

This clone appeared a single time. The J gene is TRBJ1-5, the V gene TRBV18, with D perhaps matching TRBD1 (5 bases). There are 13 residues in the CDR3. Germline values: CDR1 KGHSH, CDR2 LQKENI. V was shortened by 6 bases and J by 7 bases, with 13 bases between the two germline ends. CDR3 region: CASSPGVEQPQHF. CDR3 DNA: TGTGCCAGCTCCCCGGGGGTAGAGCAGCCCCAGCATTTT.